This TCR beta chain was recorded in a study of radiation and T cells in renal cell carcinoma. Whole-study findings and limits: Baseline intratumoral clonotype presence is unknown without pretreatment biopsies. From baseline, blood top tumor clonotypes peaked at 2 weeks post-radiation.

Here immunoSEQ multiplex PCR was the method, and the copy in TCRdb shows in-frame clones only, minus some. The sample yields fewer than 80,000 clones, 70% to 90% seen once. This CDR3 spans 15 amino acids. Between the trimmed V and J ends, which lost 4 bases and 8 bases, there was a span of 20 bases. Germline-derived CDR1 and CDR2 are PRHDT and FYEKMQ (reference sequence). On this clone itself: Its antigen is unidentified.

As to time point: blood 4 weeks post-SBRT, at nephrectomy. The treatment here: 15 Gy SBRT to primary tumor, nephrectomy 4 weeks later. Nephrectomy followed 15 Gy stereotactic body radiation by 4 weeks. This renal cell carcinoma was of the clear cell type. The chain joins TRBV13 to TRBJ1-2; the D gene is possibly TRBD1 (6 bases). The sequence was collected from a woman between 55 and 75 years old with renal cell carcinoma. This specimen consisted of blood, obtained from a patient whose treatment included radiotherapy and nephrectomy. This CDR3 reads CASSSSGGRTKGYTF. CDR3 sequence (DNA): TGTGCCAGCAGCTCCAGTGGGGGGCGAACGAAAGGCTACACCTTC.